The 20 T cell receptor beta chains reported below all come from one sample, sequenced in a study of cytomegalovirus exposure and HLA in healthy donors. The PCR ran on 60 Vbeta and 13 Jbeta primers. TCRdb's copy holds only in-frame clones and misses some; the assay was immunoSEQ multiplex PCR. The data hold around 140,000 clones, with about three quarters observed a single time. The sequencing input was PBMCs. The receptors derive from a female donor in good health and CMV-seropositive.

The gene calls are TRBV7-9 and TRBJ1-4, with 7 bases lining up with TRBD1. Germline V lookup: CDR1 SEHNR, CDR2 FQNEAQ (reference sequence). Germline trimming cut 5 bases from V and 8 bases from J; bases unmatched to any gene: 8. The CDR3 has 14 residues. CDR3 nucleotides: TGTGCCAGCAGCCCGACAGGGAGTGCCGAAAAACTGTTTTTT. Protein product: CASSPTGSAEKLFF.

The CDR3 region has the DNA TGTGCCACCTCTTCCAGGGGGGCTGGCAATCAGCCCCAGCATTTT. Amino acid sequence: CATSSRGAGNQPQHF. The V gene is TRBV27, the J gene TRBJ1-5; TRBD1 aligns across 7 bases. CDR1 and CDR2 (germline): MNHEY, SMNVEV (reference sequence). With 10 bases clipped from V and 2 bases from J, the junction kept 11 bases outside the gene matches. This CDR3 has 15 amino acids.

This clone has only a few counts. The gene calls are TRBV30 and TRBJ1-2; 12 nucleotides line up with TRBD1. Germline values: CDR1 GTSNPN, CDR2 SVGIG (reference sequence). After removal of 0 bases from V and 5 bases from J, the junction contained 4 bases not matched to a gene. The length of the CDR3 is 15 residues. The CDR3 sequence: CAWSVGTGGAYGYTF. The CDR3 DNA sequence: TGTGCCTGGAGTGTAGGGACAGGGGGCGCATATGGCTACACCTTC.

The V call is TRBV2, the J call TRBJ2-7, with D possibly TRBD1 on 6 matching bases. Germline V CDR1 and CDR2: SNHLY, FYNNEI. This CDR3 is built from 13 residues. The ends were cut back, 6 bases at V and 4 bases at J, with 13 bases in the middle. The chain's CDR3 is CASRGPGVYEQYF. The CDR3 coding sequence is TGTGCCAGCAGGGGACCAGGGGTGTACGAGCAGTACTTC. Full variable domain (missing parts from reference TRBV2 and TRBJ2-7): EPEVTQTPSHQVTQMGQEVILRCVPISNHLYFYWYRQILGQKVEFLVSFYNNEISEKSEIFDDQFSVERPDGSNFTLKIRSTKLEDSAMYFCASRGPGVYEQYFGPGTRLTVT.

CDR3 sequence (DNA): TGTGCCAGTAGGACCGAACGACCGGGACACCGGCTGTATAGCAATCAGCCCCAGCATTTT. As protein: CASRTERPGHRLYSNQPQHF. The chain links TRBV19 to TRBJ1-5; the D gene is possibly TRBD1 (6 bases). The CDR3 runs to 20 residues. Germline assignment: CDR1 LNHDA and CDR2 SQIVND (reference sequence). V shed 6 bases and J shed 0 bases, with 27 bases lying between them. The full variable domain, with the rest looked up from reference TRBV19 and TRBJ1-5, is DGGITQSPKYLFRKEGQNVTLSCEQNLNHDAMYWYRQDPGQGLRLIYYSQIVNDFQKGDIAEGYSVSREKKESFPLTVTSAQKNPTAFYLCASRTERPGHRLYSNQPQHFGDGTRLSIL.

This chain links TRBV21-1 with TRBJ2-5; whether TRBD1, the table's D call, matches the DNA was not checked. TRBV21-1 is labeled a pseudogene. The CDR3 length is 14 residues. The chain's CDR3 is CASSNDRDMLTQYF. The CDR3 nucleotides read TGTGCCAGCAGCAACGACAGGGATATGCTTACCCAGTACTTC.

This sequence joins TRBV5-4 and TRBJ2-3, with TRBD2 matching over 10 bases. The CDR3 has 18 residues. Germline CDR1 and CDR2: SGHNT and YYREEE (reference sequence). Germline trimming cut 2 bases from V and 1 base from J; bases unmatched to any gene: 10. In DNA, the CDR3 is TGTGCCAGCAGCTTACCTAGCGGGGGATCAGGGGGCACAGATACGCAGTATTTT. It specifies CASSLPSGGSGGTDTQYF.

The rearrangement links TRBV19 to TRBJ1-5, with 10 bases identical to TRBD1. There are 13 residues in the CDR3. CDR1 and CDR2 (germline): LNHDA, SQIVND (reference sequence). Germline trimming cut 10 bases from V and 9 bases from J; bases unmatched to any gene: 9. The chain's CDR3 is CAIALGQGGPQHF. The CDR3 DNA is TGTGCCATCGCATTAGGACAGGGGGGGCCCCAGCATTTT.

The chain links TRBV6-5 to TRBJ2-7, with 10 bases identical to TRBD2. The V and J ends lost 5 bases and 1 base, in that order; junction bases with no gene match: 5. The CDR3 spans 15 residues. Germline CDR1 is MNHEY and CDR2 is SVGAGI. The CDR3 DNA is TGTGCCAGCAGTCTATTAGCGGGAGGTTCCTACGAGCAGTACTTC. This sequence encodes CASSLLAGGSYEQYF.

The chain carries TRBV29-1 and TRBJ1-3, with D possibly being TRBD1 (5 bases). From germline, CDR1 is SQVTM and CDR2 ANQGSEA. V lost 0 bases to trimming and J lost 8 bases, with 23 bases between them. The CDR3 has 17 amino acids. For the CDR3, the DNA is TGCAGCGTTGAAGACCCGTTTGGGGCGGAGGGCGTTGACACCATATATTTT. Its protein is CSVEDPFGAEGVDTIYF.

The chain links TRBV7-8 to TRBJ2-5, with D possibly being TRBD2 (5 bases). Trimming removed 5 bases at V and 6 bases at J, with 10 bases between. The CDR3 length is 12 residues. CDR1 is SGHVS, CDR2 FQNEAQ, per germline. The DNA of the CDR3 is TGTGCCAGCAGCCCCGGGAAGAAGACCCAGTACTTC. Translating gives CASSPGKKTQYF.

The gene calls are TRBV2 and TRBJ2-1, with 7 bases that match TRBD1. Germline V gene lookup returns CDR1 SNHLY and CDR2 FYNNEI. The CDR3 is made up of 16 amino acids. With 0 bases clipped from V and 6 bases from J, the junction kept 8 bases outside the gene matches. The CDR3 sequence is CASSEALRTGFNEQFF. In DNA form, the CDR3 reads TGTGCCAGCAGTGAAGCGCTTCGGACAGGCTTCAATGAGCAGTTCTTC.

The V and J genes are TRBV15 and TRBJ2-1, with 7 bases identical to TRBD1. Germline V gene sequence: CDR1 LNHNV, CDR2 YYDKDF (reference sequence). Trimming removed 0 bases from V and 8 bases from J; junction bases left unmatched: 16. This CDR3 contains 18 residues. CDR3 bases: TGTGCCACCAGCAGAGATCCCGCCACAGGGGCCACTTCTGATGAGCAGTTCTTC. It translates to CATSRDPATGATSDEQFF.

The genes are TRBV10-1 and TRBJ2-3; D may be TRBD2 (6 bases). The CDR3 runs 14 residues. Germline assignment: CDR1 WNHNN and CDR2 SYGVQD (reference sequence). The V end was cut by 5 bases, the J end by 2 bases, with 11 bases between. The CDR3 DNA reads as TGCGCCAGCAGTTTGCGGGGTTCCACAGATACGCAGTATTTT. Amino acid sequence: CASSLRGSTDTQYF.

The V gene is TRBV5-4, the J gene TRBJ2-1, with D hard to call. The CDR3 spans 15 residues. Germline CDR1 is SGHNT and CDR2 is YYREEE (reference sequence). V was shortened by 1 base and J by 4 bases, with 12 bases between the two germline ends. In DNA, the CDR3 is TGTGCCAGCAGCTTGTACAGTTCCCTATACAATGAGCAGTTCTTC. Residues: CASSLYSSLYNEQFF.

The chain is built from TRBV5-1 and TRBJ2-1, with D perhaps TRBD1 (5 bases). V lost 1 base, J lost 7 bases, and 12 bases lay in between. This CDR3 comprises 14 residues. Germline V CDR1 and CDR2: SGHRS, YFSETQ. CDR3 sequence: CASSLLVRANEQFF. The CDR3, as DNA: TGCGCCAGCAGCTTGTTGGTCAGGGCGAATGAGCAGTTCTTC.

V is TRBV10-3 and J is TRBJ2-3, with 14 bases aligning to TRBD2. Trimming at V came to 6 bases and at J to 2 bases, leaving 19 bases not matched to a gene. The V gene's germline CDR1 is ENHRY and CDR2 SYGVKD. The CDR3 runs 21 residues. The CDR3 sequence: CAIRPGPQGLAGGKSTDTQYF. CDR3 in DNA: TGTGCCATCAGACCGGGACCCCAAGGACTAGCGGGGGGTAAATCCACAGATACGCAGTATTTT.

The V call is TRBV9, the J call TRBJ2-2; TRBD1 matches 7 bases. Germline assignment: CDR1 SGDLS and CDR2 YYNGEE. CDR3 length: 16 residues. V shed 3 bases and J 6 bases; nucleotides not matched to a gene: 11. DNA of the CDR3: TGTGCCAGCAGCGCCTTCGGCGACAGGGTTTCCGGGGAGCTGTTTTTT. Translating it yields CASSAFGDRVSGELFF.

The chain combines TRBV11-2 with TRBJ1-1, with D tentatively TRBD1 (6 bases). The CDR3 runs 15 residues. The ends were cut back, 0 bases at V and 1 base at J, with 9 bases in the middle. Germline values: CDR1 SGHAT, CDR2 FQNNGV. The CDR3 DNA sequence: TGTGCCAGCAGCTTAGAAAGGGGGTGGAACACTGAAGCTTTCTTT. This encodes CASSLERGWNTEAFF.

CDR3 in DNA: TGTGCCAGCAGCTTAATGGTAGCAGATACGCAGTATTTT. Amino acid sequence: CASSLMVADTQYF. The chain is built from TRBV7-9 and TRBJ2-3; no clear D gene. Per germline, CDR1 SEHNR and CDR2 FQNEAQ (reference sequence). V lost 2 bases and J lost 4, with 7 bases in between. The CDR3 has 13 amino acids. Variable domain in full (rest from reference TRBV7-9 and TRBJ2-3): DTGVSQNPRHKITKRGQNVTFRCDPISEHNRLYWYRQTLGQGPEFLTYFQNEAQLEKSRLLSDRFSAERPKGSFSTLEIQRTEQGDSAMYLCASSLMVADTQYFGPGTRLTVL.